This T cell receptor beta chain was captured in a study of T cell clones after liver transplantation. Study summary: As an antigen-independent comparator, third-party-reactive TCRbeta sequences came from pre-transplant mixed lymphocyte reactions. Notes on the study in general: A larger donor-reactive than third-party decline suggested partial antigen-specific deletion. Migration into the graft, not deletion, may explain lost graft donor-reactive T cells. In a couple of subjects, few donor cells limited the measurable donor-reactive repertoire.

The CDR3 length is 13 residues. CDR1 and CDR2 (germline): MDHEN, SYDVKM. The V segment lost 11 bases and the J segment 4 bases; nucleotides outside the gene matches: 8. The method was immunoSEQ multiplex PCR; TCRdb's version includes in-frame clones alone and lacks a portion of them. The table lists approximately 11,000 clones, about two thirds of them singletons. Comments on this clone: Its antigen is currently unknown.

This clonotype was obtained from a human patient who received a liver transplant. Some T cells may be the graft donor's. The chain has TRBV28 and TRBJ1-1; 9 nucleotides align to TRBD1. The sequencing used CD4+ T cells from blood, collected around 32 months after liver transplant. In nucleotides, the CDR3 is TGTGCCCATAAAATACAGGGGGCCACTGAAGCTTTCTTT. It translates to CAHKIQGATEAFF.